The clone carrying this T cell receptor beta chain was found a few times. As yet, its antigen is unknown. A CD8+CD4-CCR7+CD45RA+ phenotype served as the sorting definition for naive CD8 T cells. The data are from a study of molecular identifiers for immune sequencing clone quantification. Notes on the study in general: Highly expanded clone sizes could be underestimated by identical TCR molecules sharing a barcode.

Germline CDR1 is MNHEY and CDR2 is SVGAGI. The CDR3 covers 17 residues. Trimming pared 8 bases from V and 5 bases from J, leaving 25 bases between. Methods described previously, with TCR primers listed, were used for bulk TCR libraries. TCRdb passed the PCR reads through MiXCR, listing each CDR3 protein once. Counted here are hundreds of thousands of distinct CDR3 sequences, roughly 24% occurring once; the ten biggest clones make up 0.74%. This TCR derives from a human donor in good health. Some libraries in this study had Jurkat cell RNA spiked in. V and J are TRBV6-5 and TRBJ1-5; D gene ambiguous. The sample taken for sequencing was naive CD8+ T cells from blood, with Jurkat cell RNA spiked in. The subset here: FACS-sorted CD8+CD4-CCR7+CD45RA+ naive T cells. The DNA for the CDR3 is TGTGCCAGCCAACCTTCGAGGTCTCGGGAATATTATCAGCCCCAGCATTTT. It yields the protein CASQPSRSREYYQPQHF.